Shown below are 22 T cell receptor beta chains from a single sample sequenced in a study of blood T cells in healthy people across ages. For the second PCR, which ran for roughly 6 to 11 cycles, a sample-barcoded 5' primer and a J-beta primer mix were used. TCRdb reprocessed the 5' RACE reads via MiXCR and lists one record per CDR3 protein. The data hold hundreds of thousands of distinct CDR3 sequences, with approximately 35% observed a single time. Sequencing input: blood. These receptors were obtained from a man aged 18 to 35 in good health.

This clonotype appeared a few times. The chain has TRBV9 and TRBJ1-2; 10 bases match TRBD1. V gave up 4 bases and J gave up 5 bases; unmatched junction bases: 8. From germline, CDR1 is SGDLS and CDR2 YYNGEE. CDR3 length equals 15 residues. The CDR3 is CASSPRDRGGYGYTF. The CDR3 bases are TGTGCCAGCAGCCCCAGGGACAGGGGTGGATATGGCTACACCTTC.

This clonotype occurred a few times. V is TRBV15 and J is TRBJ1-1; D ambiguous. V lost 0 bases to trimming and J lost 5 bases, with 13 bases between them. Germline CDR1 is LNHNV and CDR2 is YYDKDF (reference sequence). The length of the CDR3 is 15 residues. The CDR3 sequence: CATSRDVSGDTEAFF. In DNA, the CDR3 is TGTGCCACCAGCAGAGATGTGTCCGGGGATACTGAAGCTTTCTTT.

As concerns this clonotype: At one end the junction does not follow the germline gene, possibly because of a read error. The rearrangement joins TRBV7-2 to TRBJ1-4; D possibly corresponds to TRBD1 (5 bases). The CDR3 is made up of 13 amino acids. Germline V gene sequence: CDR1 SGHTA, CDR2 FQGNSA. As DNA, the CDR3 is TGTGCCAACAGCTTAGACAGTGGTGAAAAACTGTTTTTT. Protein sequence: CANSLDSGEKLFF. The full variable domain, in which reference TRBV7-2 and TRBJ1-4 provide the parts outside the CDR3, is GAGVSQSPSNKVTEKGKDVELRCDPISGHTALYWYRQSLGQGLEFLIYFQGNSAPDKSGLPSDRFSAERTGGSVSTLTIQRTQQEDSAVYLCANSLDSGEKLFFGSGTQLSVL.

J is TRBJ2-1 and V is TRBV20-1; 7 bases are a match to TRBD2. The DNA matches TRBJ2-7 better at its end, which makes the J call doubtful. The CDR3 spans 16 residues. CDR1 and CDR2 from the germline V gene are DFQATT and SNEGSKA (reference sequence). This chain's CDR3 is CSARASGAGAYNEQYF. The CDR3 nucleotides are TGCAGTGCTAGGGCCAGCGGGGCCGGGGCCTACAATGAGCAGTACTTC.

The chain couples TRBV20-1 to TRBJ1-1, with TRBD1 as a possible D gene (6 bases). Germline-derived CDR1 and CDR2 are DFQATT and SNEGSKA (reference sequence). There are 13 residues in the CDR3. The V and J ends lost 5 bases and 11 bases respectively, with 21 bases between them. CDR3: CSAFTGTQRTAFF. For the CDR3, the DNA is TGCAGTGCTTTTACCGGGACACAAAGGACGGCTTTCTTT.

V and J are TRBV7-2 and TRBJ2-5; a weak D match, TRBD1 (6 bases). With 5 bases removed from V and 1 base from J, the gap between germline ends came to 14 bases. The CDR3 has 15 residues. Germline CDR1 is SGHTA and CDR2 is FQGNSA. Here the CDR3 DNA reads TGTGCCAGCAGCCAAAACGGACAGATCCAAGAGACCCAGTACTTC. Its translation is CASSQNGQIQETQYF.

This chain connects TRBV4-3 to TRBJ2-1; D may match TRBD1 or TRBD2 (6 bases each). TRBJ2-7 explains the end of the DNA better; the J call may be wrong. The CDR3 spans 13 residues. Germline V CDR1 and CDR2: LGHNA, YSLEER. As DNA, the CDR3 is TGCGCCACCGGGGGCCCCTCCTACAATGAGCAGTACTTC. Protein: CATGGPSYNEQYF.

The V gene is TRBV7-2, the J gene TRBJ2-7; D unresolved. The germline V gene has CDR1 SGHTA and CDR2 FQGNSA. V dropped 4 bases and J dropped 5 bases, with 9 bases sitting between them. This CDR3 spans 12 amino acids. The CDR3 region has the DNA TGTGCCAGCAGCTCCCTTCTCCACGAGCAGTACTTC. Its translation: CASSSLLHEQYF. The full variable domain, in which reference TRBV7-2 and TRBJ2-7 provide the parts outside the CDR3, is GAGVSQSPSNKVTEKGKDVELRCDPISGHTALYWYRQSLGQGLEFLIYFQGNSAPDKSGLPSDRFSAERTGGSVSTLTIQRTQQEDSAVYLCASSSLLHEQYFGPGTRLTVT.

This rearrangement joins TRBV9 to TRBJ1-4; no firm D call. Germline-derived CDR1 and CDR2 are SGDLS and YYNGEE. V lost 9 bases to trimming and J lost 11 bases, with 5 bases between them. CDR3 size: 8 residues. The CDR3 reads CATMKLFF. In nucleotides, the CDR3 is TGTGCCACCATGAAACTGTTTTTT. Variable domain in full (rest from reference TRBV9 and TRBJ1-4): DSGVTQTPKHLITATGQRVTLRCSPRSGDLSVYWYQQSLDQGLQFLIQYYNGEERAKGNILERFSAQQFPDLHSELNLSSLELGDSALYFCATMKLFFGSGTQLSVL.

The chain employs TRBV3-1 and TRBJ1-5; 10 bases map to TRBD1. This CDR3 contains 16 residues. Trimming took 2 bases from V and 4 from J; bases not matched to a gene: 5. Looked up from germline, CDR1 is LGHDT and CDR2 is YNNKEL (reference sequence). The CDR3 sequence: CASSQRGQGKNQPQHF. CDR3 nucleotide sequence: TGTGCCAGCAGCCAACGGGGACAGGGGAAAAATCAGCCCCAGCATTTT.

This clonotype was seen more than once but under ten times. The chain is built from TRBV20-1 and TRBJ1-1, with 7 bases lining up with TRBD1. The CDR3 sequence is 14 residues long. Germline values: CDR1 DFQATT, CDR2 SNEGSKA (reference sequence). V was pared by 0 bases and J by 3 bases, with 4 bases of the junction left unmatched. This chain's CDR3 is CSARETQGHTEAFF. In DNA, the CDR3 is TGCAGTGCTAGAGAGACACAGGGGCACACTGAAGCTTTCTTT.

This clonotype was seen more than once but under ten times. The chain carries TRBV6-5 and TRBJ1-4; 8 bases line up with TRBD1. The V segment lost 2 bases and the J segment 7 bases; nucleotides outside the gene matches: 12. The germline gives CDR1 MNHEY, CDR2 SVGAGI. This CDR3 has 17 residues. The CDR3 spells CASSYGAVTGASEKLFF. The CDR3 region has the DNA TGTGCCAGCAGTTACGGGGCTGTGACAGGGGCAAGTGAAAAACTGTTTTTT.

Turning to this clonotype: A read error may explain this, as a much larger clone is one base away. The chain has TRBV6-2 or TRBV6-3 and TRBJ2-4; TRBD1 might be the D (5 bases). The end of the DNA fits TRBJ2-7 better, so the J call may be wrong. This CDR3 has 13 residues. CDR1 and CDR2 (germline): MNHEY, SVGEGT. CDR3 nucleotide sequence: TGTGCCAGCAGTTACGGGGCTATCTACGAGCAGTACTTC. Its translation is CASSYGAIYEQYF.

The chain links TRBV20-1 to TRBJ1-2; 12 nucleotides line up with TRBD1. The CDR3 contains 17 residues. The V segment lost 2 bases and the J segment 4 bases; nucleotides outside the gene matches: 11. Germline values: CDR1 DFQATT, CDR2 SNEGSKA (reference sequence). In DNA, the CDR3 is TGCAGTGCTAGAAGTGGGACAGGGGGCGCGTCCTTCTATGGCTACACCTTC. Its protein product is CSARSGTGGASFYGYTF.

This chain links TRBV12-3 or TRBV12-4 with TRBJ1-1, with D tentatively TRBD1 (5 bases). With 6 bases removed from V and 2 bases from J, the gap between germline ends came to 16 bases. The CDR3 contains 15 residues. CDR3 protein: CASSTGGTVNTEAFF. CDR3 coding DNA: TGTGCCAGCAGCACCGGGGGGACGGTCAACACTGAAGCTTTCTTT.

The CDR3 reads CASSLGFRDPREKLFF. CDR3 nucleotide sequence: TGTGCCAGCAGCCTAGGATTCCGGGACCCGAGGGAAAAACTGTTTTTT. V usage is TRBV27 and J usage is TRBJ1-4; tentative D call: TRBD1 (5 bases). In germline, CDR1 is MNHEY, CDR2 SMNVEV (reference sequence). This CDR3 has 16 amino acids. The ends were cut back, 6 bases at V and 8 bases at J, with 22 bases in the middle.

The sample holds many counts of this clonotype. The chain recombines TRBV27 with TRBJ2-1; the match to TRBD1 covers 7 bases. The CDR3 length is 18 residues. The V gene end was trimmed by 6 bases and the J gene end by 6 bases; junction bases not matched to a gene: 20. CDR1 and CDR2 (germline): MNHEY, SMNVEV (reference sequence). The DNA of the CDR3 is TGTGCCAGCAGCCGTGCGCCTATGACAGGGAAGGTTGGCAATGAGCAGTTCTTC. It yields the protein CASSRAPMTGKVGNEQFF.

On this clonotype itself: A clone one base away is much larger, so this may be a read error. This rearrangement joins TRBV6-4 to TRBJ2-1; D is perhaps TRBD2 (5 bases). CDR1 MRHNA and CDR2 SNTAGT come from the germline V gene. The CDR3 covers 13 residues. In DNA, the CDR3 is TGTGCCAACAGTGAGGGTCCCTTCAATGAGCAGTTCTTC. Translation gives CANSEGPFNEQFF.

The genes are TRBV12-3 or TRBV12-4 and TRBJ2-3, with 11 positions matching TRBD1. V dropped 5 bases and J dropped 4; count of bases not matched to a gene: 8. The CDR3 runs to 16 residues. The CDR3: CASSPIGQGAPDTQYF. DNA for the CDR3: TGTGCCAGCAGTCCCATCGGACAGGGGGCCCCAGATACGCAGTATTTT.

V is TRBV20-1 and J is TRBJ1-3; TRBD1 aligns across 9 bases. Trimming cost V 6 bases and J 1 base; bases outside gene matches: 7. Germline V gives CDR1 DFQATT, CDR2 SNEGSKA (reference sequence). This CDR3 spans 15 amino acids. The CDR3 DNA reads TGCAGTGCAGCCGGGACAGGGAGGTCTGGAAACACCATATATTTT. It encodes CSAAGTGRSGNTIYF.

This clonotype has at least ten counts. The chain uses TRBV10-3 and TRBJ2-1; D gene unclear. The CDR3 is 13 amino acids. Trimming cost V 8 bases and J 2 bases, with 10 bases left between them. Germline CDR1 and CDR2: ENHRY and SYGVKD. The CDR3 loop is CAIGDGTYNEQFF. CDR3 in DNA: TGTGCCATCGGCGATGGGACCTACAATGAGCAGTTCTTC.

This clonotype appeared a few times. This rearrangement joins TRBV7-2 to TRBJ2-5; D is undetermined. CDR1 is SGHTA and CDR2 is FQGNSA in the germline V gene. The CDR3 totals 14 residues. V lost 5 bases and J lost 0, with 10 bases in between. The DNA for the CDR3 is TGTGCCAGCAGCGCTTCTAGGTACCAAGAGACCCAGTACTTC. It translates to CASSASRYQETQYF.